Below, one TCR beta chain is given with its context. The sample belongs to a study of T cell responses to AZD1222 COVID-19 vaccine. Clones were sequenced by immunoSEQ multiplex PCR, and TCRdb holds only the in-frame ones, with some missing. The sample shows about 130,000 clones, 80% to 90% of them seen only once. This TCR was sampled from an adult in good health. The source was peripheral blood, collected on day 0 of AZD1222 vaccination.

CDR3 bases: TGTGCCAGCAGCCCAGAACCCATACCTAGCGGGGACTCCGTCAGGATAGAGCAGTACTTC. Protein: CASSPEPIPSGDSVRIEQYF. The rearrangement uses TRBV3-1 (or the pseudogene TRBV3-2) and TRBJ2-7, with 9 bases fitting TRBD2. The CDR3 runs 20 residues. V dropped 4 bases and J dropped 7; count of bases not matched to a gene: 26. CDR1 LGHDT and CDR2 YNNKEL come from the germline V gene (reference sequence).